This T cell receptor beta chain appears in the sequencing data of a study of blood T cell repertoires in COVID-19. The wider study: In each case, the material was cDNA or gDNA derived from T cells, B-cell-depleted T cells, or PBMCs.

Data came from immunoSEQ multiplex PCR; TCRdb stores just in-frame clones and leaves some out. This sample has about 150,000 clones, with 87% found just once. Germline CDR1 and CDR2: SGHNT and YYREEE (reference sequence). V was trimmed by 10 bases and J by 0 bases, leaving 16 bases between them. The CDR3 sequence is 14 residues long. This clone was detected once. The chain carries TRBV5-4 and TRBJ1-1; D perhaps matches TRBD1 (5 bases). The sequenced material came from peripheral blood. The TCR sequence derives from an elderly man with acute or convalescent COVID-19. The CDR3 sequence is CAGETVGLNTEAFF. CDR3 in DNA: TGTGCCGGCGAGACAGTTGGGCTGAACACTGAAGCTTTCTTT. Looking up the rest from reference TRBV5-4 and TRBJ1-1 gives the full variable domain: ETGVTQSPTHLIKTRGQQVTLRCSSQSGHNTVSWYQQALGQGPQFIFQYYREEENGRGNFPPRFSGLQFPNYSSELNVNALELDDSALYLCAGETVGLNTEAFFGQGTRLTVV.